A selection of T cell receptor beta chains follows, all from one sample in a study of blood T cell repertoires in COVID-19. Produced via immunoSEQ multiplex PCR; TCRdb's table is partial and in-frame only. This table holds 200,000 to 300,000 clones, around 88% found once. Sequencing input: PBMCs or T cells enriched from blood (not recorded which). Receptors were obtained from a woman aged 40 to 55 with acute COVID-19. Each CDR3 is given with its conserved first and last residue. The order of the fields is CDR3 DNA, CDR3 protein, V gene, D gene, clone size, J gene. The D gene is left open where the match is weak. Size values are once, few and many counts, or a class for expanded clones, and some rows have none.

TGCAGTGCTAGACCCAGCGGGACCCAGTACTTC | CSARPSGTQYF | TRBV20-1 | NA | NA | TRBJ2-5
TGTGCCAGCAGCTACAGATCCTACGAGCAGTACTTC | CASSYRSYEQYF | TRBV5-5 | NA | NA | TRBJ2-7
TGCGCCAGCAGCCTCGGACAGGGGGGCTCCTACAATGAGCAGTTCTTC | CASSLGQGGSYNEQFF | TRBV5-1 | TRBD1 | NA | TRBJ2-1
TGTGCCAGCAGTCCCCGAGACAGGGTAAGGACTGAAGCTTTCTTT | CASSPRDRVRTEAFF | TRBV6-2/TRBV6-3 | TRBD1 | NA | TRBJ1-1
TGTGCCTGGAGTGTAGAGGATTATGGCTACACCTTC | CAWSVEDYGYTF | TRBV30 | NA | NA | TRBJ1-2
TGTGCCAGCAGCCAGAGGGGGTGGGCACAAGAGACCCAGTACTTC | CASSQRGWAQETQYF | TRBV3-1/TRBV3-2 | NA | NA | TRBJ2-5
TGCGCCAGCAGCTTGGCGAGCCTTTCGGAGACCCAGTACTTC | CASSLASLSETQYF | TRBV5-1 | NA | NA | TRBJ2-5
TGTGCCAGCAGTGTGGAACGGAGCCAGGGGCCCCAGCATTTT | CASSVERSQGPQHF | TRBV2 | NA | NA | TRBJ1-5
TGTGCCAGCAGTCACCGGGACAGGAACACCGGGGAGCTGTTTTTT | CASSHRDRNTGELFF | TRBV27 | TRBD1 | NA | TRBJ2-2
TGTGCCAGCAGACGGACAGGGGTACTAGATGGCTACACCTTC | CASRRTGVLDGYTF | TRBV27 | TRBD1 | NA | TRBJ1-2
TGTGCCAGCAGCGCGGCCGGGACTAGCGGGAGGAGGAGCTCCTACAATGAGCAGTTCTTC | CASSAAGTSGRRSSYNEQFF | TRBV9 | TRBD2 | once | TRBJ2-1
TGTGCCAGTAGTGTGCGGGGGATGGCTGAAGCTTTCTTT | CASSVRGMAEAFF | TRBV19 | NA | once | TRBJ1-1
TGTGCCAGCAGCCCCGATGAGGGGAACACCGGGGAGCTGTTTTTT | CASSPDEGNTGELFF | TRBV5-4 | NA | NA | TRBJ2-2
TGTGCCAGCAGCTTGGGCAGCGGGGGGGCGGCAGATACGCAGTATTTT | CASSLGSGGAADTQYF | TRBV7-6 | TRBD2 | NA | TRBJ2-3
TGTGCCAGCAGCGCGGACAGGGGGCCAGATACTGAAGCTTTCTTT | CASSADRGPDTEAFF | TRBV7-2 | TRBD1 | once | TRBJ1-1
TGCAGCGTTGTTTCAGGGGGCGATGACACCGGGGAGCTGTTTTTT | CSVVSGGDDTGELFF | TRBV29-1 | TRBD1 | once | TRBJ2-2
TGTGCCAGCAGCTTAGCCCCAGCAACTAATGAAAAACTGTTTTTT | CASSLAPATNEKLFF | TRBV7-2 | NA | NA | TRBJ1-4
TGTGCCAGCAGCTTGGGATCGGTCCATAATTCACCCCTCCACTTT | CASSLGSVHNSPLHF | TRBV5-5 | NA | once | TRBJ1-6
TGTGCCAGCAGTTTTATGGGACAATTAAGCTCCTATAATTCACCCCTCCACTTT | CASSFMGQLSSYNSPLHF | TRBV27 | NA | NA | TRBJ1-6
TGTGCCAGTAATCTAGCGGGGAGCACAGATACGCAGTATTTT | CASNLAGSTDTQYF | TRBV19 | TRBD2 | NA | TRBJ2-3
TGCGCCAGCAGCTTGGAGGATGCGGGGTATGGCTACACCTTC | CASSLEDAGYGYTF | TRBV5-1 | NA | NA | TRBJ1-2
TGTGCCTGGAGGCCTCGCCCTCTATCGGGGGAGCTGTTTTTT | CAWRPRPLSGELFF | TRBV30 | NA | NA | TRBJ2-2